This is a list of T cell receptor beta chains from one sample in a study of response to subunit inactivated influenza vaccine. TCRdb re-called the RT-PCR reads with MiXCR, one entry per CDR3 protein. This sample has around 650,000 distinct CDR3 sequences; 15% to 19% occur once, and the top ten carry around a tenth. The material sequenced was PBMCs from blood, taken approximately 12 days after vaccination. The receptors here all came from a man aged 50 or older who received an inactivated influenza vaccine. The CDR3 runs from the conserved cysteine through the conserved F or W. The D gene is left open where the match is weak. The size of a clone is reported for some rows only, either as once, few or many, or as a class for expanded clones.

DNA: TGTGCCAGCAGCTCCCTTGGCAATCAGCCCCAGCATTTT; CDR3: CASSSLGNQPQHF; V: TRBV6-1; D: .; J: TRBJ1-5; size: few; length: 13
DNA: TGTGCCAGCAGTCCCGGGGGGACAGCCTCCTACAATGAGCAGTTCTTC; CDR3: CASSPGGTASYNEQFF; V: TRBV11-2; D: .; J: TRBJ2-1; size: few; length: 16
DNA: TGTGCCAGTAGAAAAACAAGTTCTACAGGATCCTACGAGCAGTACTTC; CDR3: CASRKTSSTGSYEQYF; V: TRBV19; D: .; J: TRBJ2-7; size: .; length: 16
DNA: TGTGCCAGCAGCTTAGTAGGGACTAGCGGGGGTATGACAGATACGCAGTATTTT; CDR3: CASSLVGTSGGMTDTQYF; V: TRBV11-2; D: TRBD2; J: TRBJ2-3; size: .; length: 18
DNA: TGTGCCAGCAGCCCGGACAGCAGACTCCTCCACTTT; CDR3: CASSPDSRLLHF; V: TRBV7-2; D: .; J: TRBJ1-6; size: .; length: 12
DNA: TGTGCCAGCAGGCCGGTCGGCGGGAGAGGGTCGGCAGATACGCAGTATTTT; CDR3: CASRPVGGRGSADTQYF; V: TRBV7-9; D: TRBD2; J: TRBJ2-3; size: .; length: 17
DNA: TGTGCCTGGAGTAAAGGTAACTCCTACGAGCAGTACTTC; CDR3: CAWSKGNSYEQYF; V: TRBV30; D: .; J: TRBJ2-7; size: few; length: 13
DNA: TGTGCCAGCAGCTTAACAGGGCACAGCTCCTACGAGCAGTACTTC; CDR3: CASSLTGHSSYEQYF; V: TRBV11-2; D: .; J: TRBJ2-7; size: few; length: 15
DNA: TGCAGTGCTAGAAGGCTAAACTCTGGGGCCAACGTCCTGACTTTC; CDR3: CSARRLNSGANVLTF; V: TRBV20-1; D: .; J: TRBJ2-6; size: .; length: 15
DNA: TGCAGCATCACCGGTGGGAGGCGTTCATACAATGAGCAGTTCTTC; CDR3: CSITGGRRSYNEQFF; V: TRBV20-1; D: .; J: TRBJ2-1; size: .; length: 15
DNA: TGTGCCATCAGTGAGAGTAGACGGGGGAACACTGAAGCTTTCTTT; CDR3: CAISESRRGNTEAFF; V: TRBV10-3; D: .; J: TRBJ1-1; size: few; length: 15
DNA: TGTGCCAGCAGCTCTTCCCTGGGGCACGAGCAGTACTTC; CDR3: CASSSSLGHEQYF; V: TRBV7-9; D: .; J: TRBJ2-7; size: .; length: 13
DNA: TGTGCCAGCAGTTTGAGGCCTAGCGGGGGGCCCCCAGAGACCCAGTACTTC; CDR3: CASSLRPSGGPPETQYF; V: TRBV12-3/TRBV12-4; D: TRBD2; J: TRBJ2-5; size: .; length: 17
DNA: TGCAGTGCTAGAGGTTACAGGGCATCCGACGAGCAGTACTTC; CDR3: CSARGYRASDEQYF; V: TRBV20-1; D: .; J: TRBJ2-7; size: few; length: 14
DNA: TGTGCCAGCAGTTTAGTGGGCTTGGCGGAGAGCAATCAGCCCCAGCATTTT; CDR3: CASSLVGLAESNQPQHF; V: TRBV28; D: .; J: TRBJ1-5; size: few; length: 17
DNA: TGTGCCACCAGCAGAGAACGGGGGGAATACGAGCAGTACTTC; CDR3: CATSRERGEYEQYF; V: TRBV15; D: TRBD2; J: TRBJ2-7; size: few; length: 14
DNA: TGTGCCAGCAGCACGCTGAGGAGTGCTAACTATGGCTACACCTTC; CDR3: CASSTLRSANYGYTF; V: TRBV5-6; D: .; J: TRBJ1-2; size: .; length: 15
DNA: TGCGCCAGCAGCCAAGATATAGGGGGCTGGTGGGGCTACACCTTC; CDR3: CASSQDIGGWWGYTF; V: TRBV4-1; D: TRBD1; J: TRBJ1-2; size: few; length: 15
DNA: TGTGCCAGCACCTCGACTAGCGGGGGGCCCGAGACCCAGTACTTC; CDR3: CASTSTSGGPETQYF; V: TRBV6-1; D: TRBD2; J: TRBJ2-5; size: few; length: 15
DNA: TGTGCCAGCTCACCACCAGGGACAGCTGAAAACATTCAGTACTTC; CDR3: CASSPPGTAENIQYF; V: TRBV18; D: TRBD1; J: TRBJ2-4; size: few; length: 15
DNA: TGTGCCAGCAGTTTCAAGGGGGGCCACGAGCAGTACTTC; CDR3: CASSFKGGHEQYF; V: TRBV12-3/TRBV12-4; D: .; J: TRBJ2-7; size: .; length: 13
DNA: TGTGCCAGCAGTCCTCTTAGTAGCAATCAGCCCCAGCATTTT; CDR3: CASSPLSSNQPQHF; V: TRBV12-3/TRBV12-4; D: .; J: TRBJ1-5; size: .; length: 14
DNA: TGTGCCAGCAACCCCGGGACAGGGGGCCAGCCCCAGCATTTT; CDR3: CASNPGTGGQPQHF; V: TRBV28; D: TRBD1; J: TRBJ1-5; size: few; length: 14
DNA: TGTGCCAGCAGTTACTCCGATCTAGTGGTTGAGCAGTTCTTC; CDR3: CASSYSDLVVEQFF; V: TRBV6-2/TRBV6-3; D: .; J: TRBJ2-1; size: few; length: 14
DNA: TGTGCCAGCACCCCGGTTTATAATTCGGCAGATACGCAGTATTTT; CDR3: CASTPVYNSADTQYF; V: TRBV12-3/TRBV12-4; D: .; J: TRBJ2-3; size: .; length: 15
DNA: TGTGCCAGCAGCCGCCCACAGGGCCCGAGCACAGATACGCAGTATTTT; CDR3: CASSRPQGPSTDTQYF; V: TRBV6-2/TRBV6-3; D: .; J: TRBJ2-3; size: few; length: 16
DNA: TGTGCCAGCAGTTCCCCACTGCCTAGCACAGATACGCAGTATTTT; CDR3: CASSSPLPSTDTQYF; V: TRBV27; D: .; J: TRBJ2-3; size: .; length: 15
DNA: TGCGCCAGCAGCCAACGGACAGGGGTAGCCTACGAGCAGTACTTC; CDR3: CASSQRTGVAYEQYF; V: TRBV4-3; D: TRBD1; J: TRBJ2-7; size: .; length: 15
DNA: TGTGCCAGCAGCCCGGCGGGCGGGGGACAAGAGACCCAGTACTTC; CDR3: CASSPAGGGQETQYF; V: TRBV7-9; D: TRBD2; J: TRBJ2-5; size: .; length: 15
DNA: TGTGCCACCCGGGAGGGCGCACCCTACGAGCAGTACTTC; CDR3: CATREGAPYEQYF; V: TRBV10-3; D: TRBD2; J: TRBJ2-7; size: .; length: 13
DNA: TGTGCCAGTAGTCTCTCTGCGGGGGGCGCAAATCCGTACGAGCAGTACTTC; CDR3: CASSLSAGGANPYEQYF; V: TRBV19; D: TRBD2; J: TRBJ2-7; size: .; length: 17
DNA: TGCGCCAGCAGCCAACCACCACAGGGGGGCAGGGGCACTGAAGCTTTCTTT; CDR3: CASSQPPQGGRGTEAFF; V: TRBV4-3; D: TRBD1; J: TRBJ1-1; size: .; length: 17
DNA: TGTGCCAGCAGCCATCTACAGGGCTTGGAGACCCAGTACTTC; CDR3: CASSHLQGLETQYF; V: TRBV7-9; D: .; J: TRBJ2-5; size: .; length: 14
DNA: TGTGCCAGCAGCTTACTAGCGGGAGCTGTAGATACGCAGTATTTT; CDR3: CASSLLAGAVDTQYF; V: TRBV7-2; D: TRBD2; J: TRBJ2-3; size: .; length: 15
DNA: TGTGCCAGCAGCTTTGGATTGGGTTCGGGGAGGAACACTGAAGCTTTCTTT; CDR3: CASSFGLGSGRNTEAFF; V: TRBV7-9; D: .; J: TRBJ1-1; size: few; length: 17
DNA: TGCGCCAGCAGCCAAGAGGGCAGGGGTTGGGAGACCCAGTACTTC; CDR3: CASSQEGRGWETQYF; V: TRBV4-3; D: .; J: TRBJ2-5; size: .; length: 15
DNA: TGTGCCAGCAGCCATCGGGGACTATTGCAGTACTTC; CDR3: CASSHRGLLQYF; V: TRBV3-1; D: TRBD2; J: TRBJ2-7; size: few; length: 12
DNA: TGTGCCAGCAGTTTAGGAGCAGGGCGGTCCTACGAGCAGTACTTC; CDR3: CASSLGAGRSYEQYF; V: TRBV12-3/TRBV12-4; D: .; J: TRBJ2-7; size: .; length: 15
DNA: TGTGCCAGCAGCTTTACCGGAGGGGCAAGTGAAAAACTGTTTTTT; CDR3: CASSFTGGASEKLFF; V: TRBV7-9; D: .; J: TRBJ1-4; size: .; length: 15
DNA: TGCGCCAGCAGCCAGTCGAGGGGAAGCTCCTACGAGCAGTACTTC; CDR3: CASSQSRGSSYEQYF; V: TRBV4-3; D: .; J: TRBJ2-7; size: few; length: 15
DNA: TGTGCCAGCAGCTCAATAGCGGGAGCTGGTACAGATACGCAGTATTTT; CDR3: CASSSIAGAGTDTQYF; V: TRBV7-9; D: TRBD2; J: TRBJ2-3; size: .; length: 16
DNA: TGTGCCAGCAGCCATCTGAGCGGGGGTTTGAACGGGGAGCTGTTTTTT; CDR3: CASSHLSGGLNGELFF; V: TRBV5-6; D: TRBD2; J: TRBJ2-2; size: .; length: 16
DNA: TGCGCCAGCAGCCCCGATCAGTTCTATAATTCACCCCTCCACTTT; CDR3: CASSPDQFYNSPLHF; V: TRBV4-3; D: .; J: TRBJ1-6; size: .; length: 15
DNA: TGTGCCAGTAGGAACAGGGGGCGCGCCGGGGAGCTGTTTTTT; CDR3: CASRNRGRAGELFF; V: TRBV19; D: TRBD1; J: TRBJ2-2; size: .; length: 14
DNA: TGCAGTGCTCCGCTAGCGGGAGGGCCCAAGGATGAGCAGTTCTTC; CDR3: CSAPLAGGPKDEQFF; V: TRBV20-1; D: TRBD2; J: TRBJ2-1; size: .; length: 15
DNA: TGCAGCGTTGATTCCCCCGGGAGCTACACCTTC; CDR3: CSVDSPGSYTF; V: TRBV29-1; D: .; J: TRBJ1-2; size: .; length: 11
DNA: TGCGCCAGCAGTAGGACTAGCGGGGGCTACAATGAGCAGTTCTTC; CDR3: CASSRTSGGYNEQFF; V: TRBV10-2; D: TRBD2; J: TRBJ2-1; size: many; length: 15
DNA: TGTGCCAGCAGTTTAGGCAGTCCCTTCTACAATGAGCAGTTCTTC; CDR3: CASSLGSPFYNEQFF; V: TRBV28; D: .; J: TRBJ2-1; size: .; length: 15
DNA: TGTGCCAGCAGGAAGAGCGGGGGGCTCTACGAGCAGTACTTC; CDR3: CASRKSGGLYEQYF; V: TRBV6-1; D: TRBD2; J: TRBJ2-7; size: few; length: 14
DNA: TGTGCCAGCAGCCCCCAGAGGGTCCACGAGCAGTACTTC; CDR3: CASSPQRVHEQYF; V: TRBV13; D: .; J: TRBJ2-7; size: many; length: 13
DNA: TGTGCCAGCAGCCCGACTAGAGTCAATGAGCAGTTCTTC; CDR3: CASSPTRVNEQFF; V: TRBV5-5; D: .; J: TRBJ2-1; size: .; length: 13
DNA: TGTGCCAGCAGCTTCCTGACAGGAGGCACAGATACGCAGTATTTT; CDR3: CASSFLTGGTDTQYF; V: TRBV7-9; D: .; J: TRBJ2-3; size: .; length: 15
DNA: TGTGCCAGCAGCGCTAGCGGGAGGGGGCAGACCCAGTACTTC; CDR3: CASSASGRGQTQYF; V: TRBV9; D: TRBD2; J: TRBJ2-5; size: .; length: 14
DNA: TGTGCCACCAGCAGAGATCGGGGGGCTATCACAGATACGCAGTATTTT; CDR3: CATSRDRGAITDTQYF; V: TRBV15; D: .; J: TRBJ2-3; size: .; length: 16
DNA: TGTGCCAGCAGTTACAGGGTTTCCTACGAGCAGTACTTC; CDR3: CASSYRVSYEQYF; V: TRBV6-2/TRBV6-3; D: .; J: TRBJ2-7; size: few; length: 13
DNA: TGCAGTGCTAGGCGGGGGGAAGCTTTCTTT; CDR3: CSARRGEAFF; V: TRBV20-1; D: .; J: TRBJ1-1; size: few; length: 10
DNA: TGCAGCGTTGGAGGACAGGGCGTCTCTGGGGCCAACGTCCTGACTTTC; CDR3: CSVGGQGVSGANVLTF; V: TRBV29-1; D: TRBD1; J: TRBJ2-6; size: .; length: 16